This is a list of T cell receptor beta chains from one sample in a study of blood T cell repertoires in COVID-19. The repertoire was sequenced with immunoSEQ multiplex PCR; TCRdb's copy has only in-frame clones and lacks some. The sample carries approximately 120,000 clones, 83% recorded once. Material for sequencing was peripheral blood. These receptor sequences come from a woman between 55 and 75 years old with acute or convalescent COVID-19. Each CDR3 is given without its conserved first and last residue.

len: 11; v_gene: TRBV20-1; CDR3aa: SASGDRDTEAF
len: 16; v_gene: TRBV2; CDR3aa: ASSTRLRSGLANNEQF
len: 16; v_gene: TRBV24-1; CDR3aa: ATSGLGLAGGGTGELF
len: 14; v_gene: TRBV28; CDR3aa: ATGNFGTSGKNIQY
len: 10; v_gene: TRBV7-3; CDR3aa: ASSLEERPQY
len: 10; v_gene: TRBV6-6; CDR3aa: ASSYPGQEQF
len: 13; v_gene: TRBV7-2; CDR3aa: ASSLGQGEYNEQF
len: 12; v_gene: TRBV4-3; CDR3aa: ASSRQGTGYGYT
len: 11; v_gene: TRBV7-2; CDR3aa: ASSPRRGTEAF
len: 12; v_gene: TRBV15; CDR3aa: ATTAGGRTDTQY
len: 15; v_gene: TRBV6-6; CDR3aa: ASSRGLAGELIGELF
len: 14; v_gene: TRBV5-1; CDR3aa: ASSHGLAGGPLEQY
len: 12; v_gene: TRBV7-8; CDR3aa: ASSLTDRSHGYT
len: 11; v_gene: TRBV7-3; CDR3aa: ASSPGRHTEAF
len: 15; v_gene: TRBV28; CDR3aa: ASSSADGRGRILPQH